What follows are 18 T cell receptor beta chains derived from one specimen sequenced in a study of T cell responses to AZD1222 COVID-19 vaccine. Profiling relied on immunoSEQ multiplex PCR, and the TCRdb table lists in-frame clones only, not all of them. Seen here are 100,000 to 120,000 clones, approximately 89% observed once, and the top ten hold about 3%. Sequencing was performed on peripheral blood, taken on day 0 of MenACWY control vaccination. The receptors shown here come from an adult in good health.

Only one count was recorded for this clone. V usage is TRBV30 and J usage is TRBJ1-1; D is uncertain. The CDR3 totals 14 residues. Germline CDR1 GTSNPN, CDR2 SVGIG (reference sequence). V shed 2 bases and J shed 2 bases, with 12 bases lying between them. DNA of the CDR3: TGTGCCTGGAGTTCCCTTGCGGGTAACACTGAAGCTTTCTTT. The encoded protein is CAWSSLAGNTEAFF.

The rearrangement links TRBV13 to TRBJ2-5, with a possible D match to TRBD2 (5 bases). The V gene's germline CDR1 is PRHDT and CDR2 FYEKMQ (reference sequence). There are 12 residues in the CDR3. V shed 5 bases and J shed 7 bases, with 11 bases lying between them. CDR3 DNA: TGTGCCAGCAGCCCGGGTCGGGGGACCCAGTACTTC. Translated, it gives CASSPGRGTQYF. The complete variable domain, with remaining parts taken from reference TRBV13 and TRBJ2-5, reads AAGVIQSPRHLIKEKRETATLKCYPIPRHDTVYWYQQGPGQDPQFLISFYEKMQSDKGSIPDRFSAQQFSDYHSELNMSSLELGDSALYFCASSPGRGTQYFGPGTRLLVL.

V gene TRBV27 combines with J gene TRBJ1-2, with 8 bases that match TRBD1. The length of the CDR3 is 14 residues. V shed 11 bases, J shed 4 bases, and the junction held 12 bases outside the gene matches. CDR1 and CDR2 from the germline V gene are MNHEY and SMNVEV (reference sequence). CDR3 sequence (DNA): TGTGCCGCGTCGGGGACAGGAGGCTTCTATGGCTACACCTTC. Protein product: CAASGTGGFYGYTF.

The CDR3, as DNA: TGTGCCAGCAGAGGACCAGGGCTCACTGAAGCTTTCTTT. Residues: CASRGPGLTEAFF. The chain has TRBV6-5 and TRBJ1-1; TRBD1 might be the D (5 bases). This CDR3 is 13 amino acids long. With 6 bases removed from V and 4 bases from J, the gap between germline ends came to 12 bases. CDR1 is MNHEY and CDR2 is SVGAGI in the germline V gene.

The chain uses TRBV7-8 and TRBJ2-6, with 8 bases fitting TRBD2. The germline gives CDR1 SGHVS, CDR2 FQNEAQ. This CDR3 is built from 16 residues. Trimming cost V 5 bases and J 3 bases; bases outside gene matches: 6. The CDR3 bases are TGTGCCAGCAGCCGAGCGGGGGTGGATGGGGCCAACGTCCTGACTTTC. Encoded protein: CASSRAGVDGANVLTF.

This chain links TRBV5-5 with TRBJ2-5; D remains unclear. With 0 bases removed from V and 5 bases from J, the gap between germline ends came to 8 bases. The CDR3 totals 13 residues. Germline V CDR1 and CDR2: SGHKS, YYEKEE (reference sequence). The CDR3 DNA reads TGTGCCAGCAGCTTGGCCATCGGGGAGACCCAGTACTTC. This codes for CASSLAIGETQYF.

The V gene is TRBV7-2, the J gene TRBJ1-1, with 7 bases fitting TRBD1. The length of the CDR3 is 14 residues. Losses at the gene ends were 5 bases for V and 0 bases for J; bases not matched to a gene: 3. Germline V gives CDR1 SGHTA, CDR2 FQGNSA. CDR3 amino acids: CASSPGQVNTEAFF. The CDR3 region has the DNA TGTGCCAGCAGCCCCGGACAGGTGAACACTGAAGCTTTCTTT. Full variable domain (rest looked up from reference TRBV7-2 and TRBJ1-1): GAGVSQSPSNKVTEKGKDVELRCDPISGHTALYWYRQSLGQGLEFLIYFQGNSAPDKSGLPSDRFSAERTGGSVSTLTIQRTQQEDSAVYLCASSPGQVNTEAFFGQGTRLTVV.

This chain uses TRBV18 with TRBJ2-5; 12 nucleotides line up with TRBD2. CDR1 KGHSH and CDR2 LQKENI come from the germline V gene. The CDR3 loop spans 16 amino acids. The ends lost 3 bases at V and 0 bases at J; junction bases unmatched: 2. The CDR3: CASSPTSGGYQETQYF. The CDR3 DNA follows: TGTGCCAGCTCACCGACTAGCGGGGGATACCAAGAGACCCAGTACTTC.

The chain links TRBV10-1 to TRBJ2-7; TRBD1 aligns across 8 bases. This CDR3 region has 13 residues. The J segment lost 2 bases and the V segment lost 6 bases, leaving 3 bases of the junction unmatched. Per the germline V gene, CDR1 is WNHNN and CDR2 is SYGVQD (reference sequence). The CDR3 coding sequence is TGCGCCAGCAGGAGGACAGGGACCTACGAGCAGTACTTC. Translating gives CASRRTGTYEQYF.

The chain carries TRBV30 and TRBJ1-2; D uncertain. CDR3 length: 13 amino acids. V gave up 0 bases and J gave up 10 bases, with 15 bases separating them. Looked up from germline, CDR1 is GTSNPN and CDR2 is SVGIG (reference sequence). CDR3 amino acids: CAWSVVIGTAYTF. The CDR3 bases are TGTGCCTGGAGTGTCGTTATAGGCACGGCCTACACCTTC.

This chain uses TRBV5-6 with TRBJ2-2; either TRBD1 or TRBD2 may fit D (7 bases each). V was shortened by 4 bases and J by 4 bases, with 17 bases between the two germline ends. This CDR3 has 16 amino acids. Per germline, CDR1 SGHDT and CDR2 YYEEEE. The CDR3 is CASSREVQGGTGELFF. The CDR3 DNA sequence: TGTGCCAGCAGCCGGGAGGTCCAGGGGGGCACCGGGGAGCTGTTTTTT.

The chain couples TRBV15 to TRBJ1-5; a possible D gene is TRBD1 (6 bases). Looked up from germline, CDR1 is LNHNV and CDR2 is YYDKDF (reference sequence). This CDR3 region has 15 residues. Trimming took off 0 bases at V and 5 bases at J, with 11 bases between the two ends. CDR3 sequence reads: CATSRDGAGDQPQHF. In DNA, the CDR3 is TGTGCCACCAGCAGAGACGGGGCAGGGGATCAGCCCCAGCATTTT.

The V and J genes are TRBV13 and TRBJ1-5; D gene uncertain. Trimming pared 1 base from V and 2 bases from J, leaving 3 bases between. Germline V gene data show CDR1 as PRHDT and CDR2 as FYEKMQ (reference sequence). The CDR3 spans 13 residues. The CDR3 coding sequence is TGTGCCAGCAGCTTAGTTGGCAATCAGCCCCAGCATTTT. Protein: CASSLVGNQPQHF.

The chain recombines TRBV5-1 with TRBJ2-6; D remains unclear. This CDR3 has 15 residues. V lost 0 bases and J 0 bases, leaving 4 bases between the germline ends. Germline CDR1 and CDR2: SGHRS and YFSETQ. CDR3 sequence reads: CASSLGNSGANVLTF. CDR3 in DNA: TGCGCCAGCAGCTTGGGCAACTCTGGGGCCAACGTCCTGACTTTC.

In this sample, this clone turned up a few times. The chain carries TRBV28 and TRBJ1-3; weak D call: TRBD1 (5 bases). The germline gives CDR1 MDHEN, CDR2 SYDVKM. The CDR3 loop spans 13 amino acids. V dropped 4 bases and J dropped 4 bases, with 8 bases sitting between them. The DNA for the CDR3 is TGTGCCAGCAGTTCAGGGTCCGGAAACACCATATATTTT. Amino acid sequence: CASSSGSGNTIYF.

This chain uses TRBV4-3 with TRBJ2-1; the D gene is possibly TRBD1 (5 bases). Germline lookup yields CDR1 LGHNA and CDR2 YSLEER. This CDR3 has 13 amino acids. The germline V and J ends were trimmed by 4 bases and 4 bases, with 8 bases remaining between them. The CDR3 loop reads CASSPGPYNEQFF. CDR3 nucleotide sequence: TGCGCCAGCAGCCCAGGGCCTTACAATGAGCAGTTCTTC.

The rearrangement links TRBV21-1 to TRBJ1-5; TRBD1 is the table's D call and was not checked against the DNA. TRBV21-1 is deemed a pseudogene. This CDR3 region has 20 residues. The chain's CDR3 is CASSAGGSGTDFIWNQPQHF. The CDR3 nucleotides read TGTGCCAGCAGCGCTGGGGGTTCCGGGACAGACTTCATATGGAATCAGCCCCAGCATTTT.

V and J are TRBV4-1 and TRBJ2-1; weak D call: TRBD2 (5 bases). The CDR3 loop spans 15 amino acids. The V gene's germline CDR1 is MGHRA and CDR2 YSYEKL. V lost 0 bases, J lost 3 bases, and 9 bases lay in between. The CDR3 coding sequence is TGCGCCAGCAGCCAAGAAAGCGGAGGCTACAATGAGCAGTTCTTC. Translating it yields CASSQESGGYNEQFF.